The 27 T cell receptor beta chains given below trace back to one sample, sequenced in a study of cytomegalovirus exposure and HLA in healthy donors. The PCR employed 60 Vbeta primers together with 13 Jbeta primers. Generated by immunoSEQ multiplex PCR, the TCRdb table keeps only in-frame clones and is missing some. The sample lists under 85,000 clones, 80% seen once, with about 4.7% in the top ten. The sequenced material came from PBMCs. The receptor source for this set is a woman aged 25 to 45 in good health and CMV-seronegative.

This clone appeared a few times. The V gene is TRBV6-1, the J gene TRBJ2-3; D gene ambiguous. Trimming shortened V by 6 bases and J by 2 bases, and 6 bases separated the two germline ends. The CDR3 is made up of 12 amino acids. Germline V CDR1 and CDR2: MNHNS, SASEGT. The DNA of the CDR3 is TGTGCCAGCAGGGAGTACACAGATACGCAGTATTTT. Translation gives CASREYTDTQYF.

The rearrangement uses TRBV6-5 and TRBJ1-2; TRBD1 agrees at 8 bases. CDR3 length: 14 residues. Germline trimming cut 6 bases from V and 4 bases from J; bases unmatched to any gene: 7. Germline CDR1 MNHEY, CDR2 SVGAGI. CDR3 residues: CASSNDRGGYGYTF. CDR3 sequence (DNA): TGTGCCAGCAGCAATGACAGGGGAGGCTATGGCTACACCTTC.

V usage is TRBV5-1 and J usage is TRBJ1-2; 7 bases match TRBD1. With 4 bases clipped from V and 5 bases from J, the junction kept 8 bases outside the gene matches. The CDR3 length is 14 residues. Germline CDR1 SGHRS, CDR2 YFSETQ. The CDR3: CASSAGQNGYGYTF. The CDR3 coding sequence is TGCGCCAGCAGCGCGGGACAGAACGGGTATGGCTACACCTTC.

This clone was seen a single time. This chain uses TRBV4-1 with TRBJ1-6; tentative D call: TRBD1 (6 bases). Germline V gene sequence: CDR1 MGHRA, CDR2 YSYEKL. The CDR3 spans 17 residues. V was pared by 4 bases and J by 4 bases, with 17 bases between. The CDR3 bases are TGCGCCAGCAGCCGGACGAGTTCCGGACAGTATAATTCACCCCTCCACTTT. As protein: CASSRTSSGQYNSPLHF.

As to this clone: Other DNA sequences in the sample encode the same CDR3. The chain joins TRBV6-1 to TRBJ1-5; tentatively, D is TRBD1 (5 bases). Germline values: CDR1 MNHNS, CDR2 SASEGT. V was pared by 2 bases and J by 0 bases, with 8 bases between. The CDR3 runs 15 residues. Written as DNA, the CDR3 is TGTGCCAGCAGTGAAAGGGGCAGTAGCAATCAGCCCCAGCATTTT. Its translation: CASSERGSSNQPQHF.

This rearrangement joins TRBV11-2 to TRBJ2-3; D is unclear. V was shortened by 3 bases and J by 4 bases, with 5 bases between the two germline ends. Germline CDR1 SGHAT, CDR2 FQNNGV. CDR3 length: 12 amino acids. CDR3 nucleotides: TGTGCCAGCAGCTTTCAATCAGATACGCAGTATTTT. This codes for CASSFQSDTQYF.

The rearrangement uses TRBV11-2 and TRBJ1-1, with 8 bases aligning to TRBD1. V was pared by 4 bases and J by 1 base, with 5 bases of the junction left unmatched. This CDR3 comprises 15 residues. The germline CDR1 and CDR2 sequences are SGHAT and FQNNGV. CDR3 in amino acids: CASSSTRGRNTEAFF. The DNA of the CDR3 is TGTGCCAGCAGCTCCACCAGGGGGCGGAACACTGAAGCTTTCTTT.

This chain connects TRBV7-9 to TRBJ1-1; the match to TRBD1 covers 7 bases. There are 13 residues in the CDR3. The V gene's germline CDR1 is SEHNR and CDR2 FQNEAQ (reference sequence). The V and J ends lost 4 bases and 7 bases, in that order; junction bases with no gene match: 6. The CDR3 sequence is CASSSHRDSEAFF. In nucleotides, the CDR3 is TGTGCCAGCAGCTCTCATCGGGACAGTGAAGCTTTCTTT.

The rearrangement joins TRBV11-2 to TRBJ2-7, with 9 bases matching TRBD1. The CDR3 is 14 amino acids. CDR1 and CDR2 (germline): SGHAT, FQNNGV. Trimming cost V 3 bases and J 6 bases; bases outside gene matches: 6. The CDR3 DNA reads TGTGCCAGCAGCTTTCCGACAGGGGGGGGCGAGCAGTACTTC. Translation: CASSFPTGGGEQYF.

J is TRBJ2-3 and V is TRBV10-3, with D possibly being TRBD1 (6 bases). V was trimmed by 11 bases and J by 3 bases, leaving 9 bases between them. The germline gives CDR1 ENHRY, CDR2 SYGVKD. The length of the CDR3 is 11 residues. The CDR3 bases are TGTGCCGCCGGACAGACAGATACGCAGTATTTT. Protein: CAAGQTDTQYF.

This clone was observed a single time. V gene TRBV7-2 combines with J gene TRBJ1-1, with D possibly matching TRBD1 (5 bases). Trimming stripped 3 bases from V and 3 bases from J, with 14 bases between. The V gene's germline CDR1 is SGHTA and CDR2 FQGNSA. The CDR3 consists of 15 residues. DNA of the CDR3: TGTGCCAGCAGCTTCCAACAGGTTCGGGACACTGAAGCTTTCTTT. It yields the protein CASSFQQVRDTEAFF.

This chain connects TRBV11-2 to TRBJ1-1; D perhaps matches TRBD1 (5 bases). From germline, CDR1 is SGHAT and CDR2 FQNNGV. The CDR3 consists of 13 residues. V gave up 0 bases and J gave up 5 bases, with 7 bases separating them. The CDR3 bases are TGTGCCAGCAGCTTAGAAGGGGTAACTGAAGCTTTCTTT. It encodes CASSLEGVTEAFF.

The J gene is TRBJ1-5, the V gene TRBV6-5; 12 bases line up with TRBD1. Trimming took 6 bases from V and 4 from J; bases not matched to a gene: 4. The CDR3 is made up of 15 amino acids. CDR1 is MNHEY and CDR2 is SVGAGI in the germline V gene. CDR3 sequence: CASRKGQGANQPQHF. The CDR3 DNA is TGTGCCAGCAGAAAGGGACAGGGGGCGAATCAGCCCCAGCATTTT.

The chain joins TRBV7-2 to TRBJ1-5; D unresolved. Germline CDR1 reads SGHTA; CDR2 reads FQGNSA. The length of the CDR3 is 14 residues. The V end was cut by 5 bases, the J end by 0 bases, with 8 bases between. The CDR3: CASSTVYSNQPQHF. The CDR3 DNA follows: TGTGCCAGCAGCACTGTTTATAGCAATCAGCCCCAGCATTTT.

The rearrangement joins TRBV6-5 to TRBJ2-6; the D gene is possibly TRBD1 (6 bases). Germline CDR1 reads MNHEY; CDR2 reads SVGAGI. With 6 bases removed from V and 4 bases from J, the gap between germline ends came to 13 bases. The CDR3 covers 15 residues. CDR3: CASSSGAPGANVLTF. DNA for the CDR3: TGTGCCAGCAGCTCAGGGGCGCCCGGGGCCAACGTCCTGACTTTC.

This clone showed up just a few times. J is TRBJ2-7 and V is TRBV18; maybe TRBD1 (6 bases). The CDR3 is made up of 12 amino acids. Trimming removed 4 bases at V and 4 bases at J, with 8 bases between. Germline V gene lookup returns CDR1 KGHSH and CDR2 LQKENI. The CDR3 protein is CASSLDRYEQYF. DNA for the CDR3: TGTGCCAGCTCACTGGACAGATACGAGCAGTACTTC. Supplemented by reference TRBV18 and TRBJ2-7, the full variable domain reads NAGVMQNPRHLVRRRGQEARLRCSPMKGHSHVYWYRQLPEEGLKFMVYLQKENIIDESGMPKERFSAEFPKEGPSILRIQQVVRGDSAAYFCASSLDRYEQYFGPGTRLTVT.

The J gene is TRBJ1-3, the V gene TRBV6-1, with D perhaps matching TRBD1 (6 bases). The length of the CDR3 is 14 residues. V was shortened by 4 bases and J by 4 bases, with 11 bases between the two germline ends. Germline CDR1 and CDR2: MNHNS and SASEGT. The chain's CDR3 is CASSGRTDGNTIYF. CDR3 in DNA: TGTGCCAGCAGTGGTAGGACAGACGGAAACACCATATATTTT.

The rearrangement joins TRBV6-6 to TRBJ1-6; TRBD1 aligns across 8 bases. The germline V gene has CDR1 MNHNY and CDR2 SVGAGI (reference sequence). The CDR3 is 16 residues long. Unmatched junction bases numbered 9, after V lost 4 bases and J lost 7 bases. CDR3 amino acids: CASSSGLDRGNSPLHF. The DNA for the CDR3 is TGTGCCAGCAGTTCGGGGCTCGACAGGGGCAATTCACCCCTCCACTTT.

The chain uses TRBV23-1 and TRBJ1-4; the D gene is possibly TRBD1 (5 bases). TRBV23-1 is sorted into the ORF group, with uncertain function. The CDR3 covers 15 residues. Trimming took off 6 bases at V and 8 bases at J, with 19 bases between the two ends. CDR3: CASSRIGGRGEKLFF. The CDR3 DNA reads TGCGCCAGCAGCCGAATCGGGGGACGGGGAGAAAAACTGTTTTTT.

The gene calls are TRBV4-1 and TRBJ2-7; D unclear. Germline V gene data show CDR1 as MGHRA and CDR2 as YSYEKL. The CDR3 is 14 residues long. V lost 0 bases to trimming and J lost 1 base, with 7 bases between them. In DNA, the CDR3 is TGCGCCAGCAGCCAAGATCACGGTTCCTACGAGCAGTACTTC. It encodes CASSQDHGSYEQYF.

This chain links TRBV5-8 with TRBJ2-3; no definite D call. V dropped 4 bases and J dropped 6 bases, with 21 bases sitting between them. Germline CDR1 SGHTS, CDR2 YDEGEE. The CDR3 is 16 amino acids. The DNA for the CDR3 is TGTGCCAGCAGCGAGGATCCCTACCGGGTTGTGGATACGCAGTATTTT. Its protein product is CASSEDPYRVVDTQYF.

J is TRBJ2-5 and V is TRBV7-6, with 9 nucleotides matching TRBD2. The trim removed 4 bases at V and 4 bases at J, leaving 4 bases unmatched. The CDR3 covers 14 residues. The germline gives CDR1 SGHVS, CDR2 FNYEAQ. CDR3 region: CASSSGTSRETQYF. The CDR3, as DNA: TGTGCCAGCAGCTCGGGGACTAGCCGAGAGACCCAGTACTTC.

The J gene is TRBJ2-3, the V gene TRBV30; 12 positions agree with TRBD2. Unmatched junction bases numbered 12, after V lost 5 bases and J lost 6 bases. Germline loops: CDR1 GTSNPN, CDR2 SVGIG (reference sequence). The CDR3 consists of 16 residues. Here the CDR3 DNA reads TGTGCCTGGGGCCCCCGACTAGCGGGAGCAGCTGATACGCAGTATTTT. Amino acids: CAWGPRLAGAADTQYF.

The V call is TRBV6-5, the J call TRBJ1-5, with D possibly matching TRBD1 (6 bases). This CDR3 contains 14 residues. Germline loops: CDR1 MNHEY, CDR2 SVGAGI. The ends were cut back, 5 bases at V and 7 bases at J, with 15 bases in the middle. The CDR3: CASSTVRGGQPQHF. In DNA, the CDR3 is TGTGCCAGCAGTACGGTCAGGGGCGGACAGCCCCAGCATTTT.

The chain combines TRBV2 with TRBJ1-5; D unclear. This CDR3 has 15 amino acids. Germline values: CDR1 SNHLY, CDR2 FYNNEI. Trimming removed 4 bases at V and 3 bases at J, with 13 bases between. CDR3 region: CASSGDTSLNQPQHF. The CDR3 DNA reads TGTGCCAGCAGTGGTGACACTTCTCTCAATCAGCCCCAGCATTTT.

This clone was detected a few times. The genes are TRBV6-6 and TRBJ2-6; D is perhaps TRBD2 (6 bases). Looked up from germline, CDR1 is MNHNY and CDR2 is SVGAGI (reference sequence). The ends were cut back, 0 bases at V and 4 bases at J, with 10 bases in the middle. The CDR3 covers 16 residues. The CDR3 sequence is CASSYSRGGGANVLTF. DNA of the CDR3: TGTGCCAGCAGTTACTCGAGGGGAGGAGGGGCCAACGTCCTGACTTTC.

The chain is built from TRBV7-9 and TRBJ1-1; possibly TRBD1 for D (5 bases). This CDR3 is 15 amino acids long. The V and J ends lost 1 base and 4 bases respectively, with 13 bases between them. Germline-derived CDR1 and CDR2 are SEHNR and FQNEAQ (reference sequence). Here the CDR3 DNA reads TGTGCCAGCAGCTTAGGCGGCAGGGAGGCCACTGAAGCTTTCTTT. Residues: CASSLGGREATEAFF. The full variable domain, its missing parts supplied by reference TRBV7-9 and TRBJ1-1, is DTGVSQNPRHKITKRGQNVTFRCDPISEHNRLYWYRQTLGQGPEFLTYFQNEAQLEKSRLLSDRFSAERPKGSFSTLEIQRTEQGDSAMYLCASSLGGREATEAFFGQGTRLTVV.